One and the same sample provided the 7 T cell receptor beta chains below, sequenced in a study of neurological immune-mediated disorders. TCRdb called the 5' RACE reads again in MiXCR, with one record for every CDR3 protein. In the table there are 70,000 to 95,000 distinct CDR3 sequences, 17% of which are singletons. The sample taken for sequencing was PBMCs. These receptors were obtained from a woman between 40 and 55 years old in good health.

The sample holds many counts of this clonotype. The chain uses TRBV6-6 and TRBJ1-5, with TRBD1 identical over 9 bases. Germline-derived CDR1 and CDR2 are MNHNY and SVGAGI (reference sequence). CDR3 length: 16 residues. V dropped 2 bases and J dropped 6; count of bases not matched to a gene: 8. CDR3 in amino acids: CASSYIDRGSVQPQHF. The CDR3 DNA reads TGTGCCAGCAGTTACATAGACAGGGGGTCTGTTCAGCCCCAGCATTTT.

This clonotype was counted many times. This sequence joins TRBV4-2 and TRBJ1-2; D might be TRBD1 (5 bases). Germline CDR1 and CDR2: LGHNA and YNFKEQ. The ends were cut back, 5 bases at V and 3 bases at J, with 13 bases in the middle. The CDR3 covers 14 residues. In nucleotides, the CDR3 is TGTGCCAGCAGCAGGGGTACGTCGGACTATGGCTACACCTTC. Translating it yields CASSRGTSDYGYTF.

Only a few counts were recorded for this clonotype. A much bigger clone sits one base away, suggesting this may be a read error. CDR3 in amino acids: CASSCGGLDFGAFF. The CDR3 DNA follows: TGTGCCAGCAGTTGTGGAGGGTTGGATTTTGGAGCTTTCTTT. The rearrangement uses TRBV27 and TRBJ1-1; D not certain. V lost 4 bases to trimming and J lost 10 bases, with 19 bases between them. The CDR3 spans 14 residues. CDR1 is MNHEY, CDR2 SMNVEV, per germline (reference sequence).

This clonotype was detected many times. The chain recombines TRBV7-2 with TRBJ1-6; D unclear. The V gene lost 5 bases and the J gene lost 9 bases, with 17 bases spanning the gap. The CDR3 runs to 15 residues. CDR1 and CDR2 (germline): SGHTA, FQGNSA. Here the CDR3 reads CASSLSSDFSSPLHF. The CDR3 DNA is TGTGCCAGCAGCCTTTCATCGGATTTCTCTTCACCCCTCCACTTT.

This clonotype was recorded at least ten times. The V call is TRBV7-8, the J call TRBJ1-5; 9 bases are a match to TRBD1. CDR3 length equals 16 residues. Trimming cost V 5 bases and J 2 bases; bases outside gene matches: 7. CDR1 is SGHVS, CDR2 FQNEAQ, per germline. The CDR3 DNA is TGTGCCAGCAGCACCGGGACAGGGTCCGGCAATCAGCCCCAGCATTTT. The encoded protein is CASSTGTGSGNQPQHF.

CDR3 bases: TGCGCCAGCAGCTTGGGGGTCGGCAACTCTGGGGCCAACGTCCTGACTTTC. Encoded protein: CASSLGVGNSGANVLTF. The V gene is TRBV5-1, the J gene TRBJ2-6; D unresolved. The CDR3 covers 17 residues. Germline loops: CDR1 SGHRS, CDR2 YFSETQ. With 0 bases removed from V and 0 bases from J, the gap between germline ends came to 10 bases.

This clonotype came up many times. The V and J genes are TRBV5-6 and TRBJ2-3; D may be TRBD1 (5 bases). There are 16 residues in the CDR3. Germline CDR1 and CDR2: SGHDT and YYEEEE. V shed 3 bases and J shed 2 bases, with 16 bases lying between them. The CDR3 DNA reads TGTGCCAGCAGCTGGGATTGGACACCCGTCACAGATACGCAGTATTTT. It translates to CASSWDWTPVTDTQYF.